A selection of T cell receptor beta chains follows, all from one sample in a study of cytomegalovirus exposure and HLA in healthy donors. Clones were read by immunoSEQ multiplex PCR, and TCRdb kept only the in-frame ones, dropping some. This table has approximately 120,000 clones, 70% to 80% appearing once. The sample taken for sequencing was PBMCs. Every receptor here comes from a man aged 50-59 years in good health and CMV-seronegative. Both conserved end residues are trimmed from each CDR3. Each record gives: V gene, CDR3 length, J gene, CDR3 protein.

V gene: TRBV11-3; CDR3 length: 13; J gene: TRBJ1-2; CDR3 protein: ASSLEGSKVYGYT
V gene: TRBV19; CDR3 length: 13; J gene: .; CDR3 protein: ASSIGLAGQETQY
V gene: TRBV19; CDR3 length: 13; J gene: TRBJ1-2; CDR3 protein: ASSIGQGRTYGYT
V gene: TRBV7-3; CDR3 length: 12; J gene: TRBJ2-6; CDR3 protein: ASNTGSGANVLT
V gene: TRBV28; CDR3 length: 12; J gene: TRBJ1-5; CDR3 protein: ASSLGTVNQPQH
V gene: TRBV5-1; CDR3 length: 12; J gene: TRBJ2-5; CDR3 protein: ASSPLATQETQY
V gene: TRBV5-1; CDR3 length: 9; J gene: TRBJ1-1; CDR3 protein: ASSSRVEAF
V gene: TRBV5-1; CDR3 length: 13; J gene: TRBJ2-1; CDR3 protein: ASSSQGAKYNEQF
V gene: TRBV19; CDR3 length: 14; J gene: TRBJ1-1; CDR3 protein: ASSVRQGSANTEAF
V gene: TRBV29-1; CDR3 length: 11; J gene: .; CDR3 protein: SVEKAGSYEQY
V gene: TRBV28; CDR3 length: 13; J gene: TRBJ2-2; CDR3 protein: ASSSGGFRAGELF
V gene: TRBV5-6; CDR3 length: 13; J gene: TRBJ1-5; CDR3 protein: ASSFRQGYNQPQH
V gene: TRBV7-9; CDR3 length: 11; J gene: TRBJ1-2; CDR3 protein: ASSLYQGAGYT
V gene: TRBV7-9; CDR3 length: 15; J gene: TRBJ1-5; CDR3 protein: ASSAPRGDYSNQPQH
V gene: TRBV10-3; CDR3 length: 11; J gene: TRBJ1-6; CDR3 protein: AIGGDRDSPLH
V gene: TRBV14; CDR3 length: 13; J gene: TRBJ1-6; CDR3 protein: ASSQQGGKGSPLH
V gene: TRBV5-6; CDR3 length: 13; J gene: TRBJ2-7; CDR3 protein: ASSWRGQGAREQY
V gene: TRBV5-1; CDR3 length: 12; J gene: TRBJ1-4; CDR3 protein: ASSPDRVNEKLF
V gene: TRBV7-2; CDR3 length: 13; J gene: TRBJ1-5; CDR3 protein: ASSLTGGVNQPQH
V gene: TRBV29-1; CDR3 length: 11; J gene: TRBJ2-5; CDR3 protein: SAGTGGGGAQY
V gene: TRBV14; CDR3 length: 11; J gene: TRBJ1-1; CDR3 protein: ASSRLRGTEAF
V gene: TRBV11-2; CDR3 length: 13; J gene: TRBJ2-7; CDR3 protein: ASSPGLATEYEQY
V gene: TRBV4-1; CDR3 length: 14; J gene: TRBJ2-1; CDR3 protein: ASSQDISTADNEQF
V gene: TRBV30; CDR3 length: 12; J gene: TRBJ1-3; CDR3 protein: AWRLRVRGNTIY
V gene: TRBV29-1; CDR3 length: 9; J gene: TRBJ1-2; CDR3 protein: SVDARGGYT
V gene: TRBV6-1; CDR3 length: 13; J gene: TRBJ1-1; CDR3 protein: ASSEAGTEGTEAF
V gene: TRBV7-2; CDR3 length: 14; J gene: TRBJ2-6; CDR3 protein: ASIIMASAGANVLT